This TCR beta chain was identified during a study of spatial heterogeneity in lung cancer. Overall study: More beta-chain than alpha-chain sequences were consistently detected.

Described time point: sample taken at primary tumor resection. A total of approximately 75 untreated early-stage non-small cell lung cancer patients served as donors. Whole RNA, isolated from tumor, nontumor lung or frozen PBMC, was sequenced without prior sorting. The CDR3 runs 15 residues. Germline lookup yields CDR1 SGDLS and CDR2 YYNGEE. Details on this clonotype: This may be a read error, as it is one base from a much larger clone.

TCRdb itself ran the 5' RACE reads through MiXCR, one entry per CDR3 protein. This table holds 30,000 to 40,000 distinct CDR3 sequences, approximately 3% found once. The TCR was taken from a male donor with early-stage non-small cell lung cancer. Material: normal lung tissue next to the tumor, obtained at surgery. The J gene is TRBJ2-3, the V gene TRBV9, with TRBD2 as a possible D gene (6 bases). CDR3 coding DNA: TGTGCCAGCAGCGCCCAGGGACTGAGCACAGATACGCAGTGTTTT. This codes for CASSAQGLSTDTQCF. The whole variable domain, remainder taken from reference TRBV9 and TRBJ2-3, is DSGVTQTPKHLITATGQRVTLRCSPRSGDLSVYWYQQSLDQGLQFLIQYYNGEERAKGNILERFSAQQFPDLHSELNLSSLELGDSALYFCASSAQGLSTDTQCFGPGTRLTVL.